This T cell receptor beta chain was profiled in a study of naive and memory T cell subsets. This clonotype has at least ten counts. No antigen is known for it. Study observations and caveats: There was no ground truth to check naive and memory subset results. From naive to CM, EM and EMRA, diversity decreased and Gini increased. In naive cells, over 95% of TCR sequences were seen only once.

Trimming removed 6 bases from V and 4 bases from J, with 8 bases in between. Germline V lookup: CDR1 SEHNR, CDR2 FQNEAQ (reference sequence). The CDR3 contains 12 residues. The beta constant-region primer was an equimolar mix of two oligonucleotides covering TRBC1 and TRBC2. Nested alpha and beta constant-region primers with the SP2 primer drove four PCR rounds on ligated cDNA. TCRdb fed the UMI-ligation and nested PCR reads into MiXCR, producing one record per CDR3 protein. The sample includes approximately 80,000 distinct CDR3 sequences, 9% to 9.5% seen only once; the top ten take less than 1.5%. The receptor was isolated from a human donor in good health. This rearrangement joins TRBV7-9 to TRBJ2-3, with D unresolved. The sequencing input was naive CD8+ T cells from blood. DNA of the CDR3: TGTGCCAGCAGTGGGGTAGCAGATACGCAGTATTTT. Protein: CASSGVADTQYF.